Listed below are T cell receptor beta chains from one sample, sequenced in a study of blood T cell repertoires in COVID-19. Some clones are missing from TCRdb's copy, which holds only in-frame ones; the method was immunoSEQ multiplex PCR. The sample holds tens of thousands of clones, 70% to 90% seen once. Sequencing was done on a sample of peripheral blood. The receptors come from a man between 65 and 80 years old with active or convalescent COVID-19. Each CDR3 is given with its conserved first and last residue. Each record gives: CDR3 length, D gene, clone size, V gene, J gene, CDR3 protein, CDR3 DNA. A D gene is named only where the DNA matches it firmly. Where a row states a size, it is once, few, many or the class of an expanded clone; other rows omit it.

CDR3 length: 16
D gene: TRBD1
clone size: -
V gene: TRBV27
J gene: TRBJ1-4
CDR3 protein: CASSPGTARANEKLFF
CDR3 DNA: TGTGCCAGCAGTCCCGGGACAGCCAGGGCTAATGAAAAACTGTTTTTT

CDR3 length: 16
D gene: TRBD1
clone size: -
V gene: TRBV28
J gene: TRBJ2-7
CDR3 protein: CASSPGPGQGSYEQYF
CDR3 DNA: TGTGCCAGCAGTCCTGGGCCGGGACAGGGGAGTTACGAGCAGTACTTC

CDR3 length: 15
D gene: -
clone size: -
V gene: TRBV5-4
J gene: TRBJ2-5
CDR3 protein: CASRTRDTPPETQYF
CDR3 DNA: TGTGCCAGCAGGACCCGGGACACCCCACCGGAGACCCAGTACTTC

CDR3 length: 14
D gene: TRBD1
clone size: -
V gene: TRBV9
J gene: TRBJ1-2
CDR3 protein: CASSKGQGNYGYTF
CDR3 DNA: TGTGCCAGCAGCAAAGGACAGGGAAACTATGGCTACACCTTC

CDR3 length: 16
D gene: TRBD1
clone size: -
V gene: TRBV12-5
J gene: TRBJ1-1
CDR3 protein: CASGFGTGTGDTEAFF
CDR3 DNA: TGTGCTAGTGGTTTCGGGACAGGGACTGGGGACACTGAAGCTTTCTTT

CDR3 length: 14
D gene: TRBD1
clone size: -
V gene: TRBV7-3
J gene: TRBJ2-5
CDR3 protein: CASSKGGAGETQYF
CDR3 DNA: TGTGCCAGCAGCAAAGGGGGCGCCGGGGAGACCCAGTACTTC

CDR3 length: 16
D gene: TRBD2
clone size: medium-sized
V gene: TRBV7-3
J gene: TRBJ2-1
CDR3 protein: CASSLIVSGGPNEQFF
CDR3 DNA: TGTGCCAGCAGCTTAATCGTTAGCGGGGGCCCGAATGAGCAGTTCTTC

CDR3 length: 12
D gene: -
clone size: -
V gene: TRBV28
J gene: TRBJ1-2
CDR3 protein: CASSGQGYGYTF
CDR3 DNA: TGTGCCAGCAGTGGGCAGGGGTATGGCTACACCTTC

CDR3 length: 12
D gene: -
clone size: once
V gene: TRBV7-9
J gene: TRBJ2-1
CDR3 protein: CASSRTVNEQFF
CDR3 DNA: TGTGCCAGCAGCCGCACAGTCAATGAGCAGTTCTTC

CDR3 length: 16
D gene: TRBD1
clone size: -
V gene: TRBV19
J gene: TRBJ1-1
CDR3 protein: CASSTRTGARDTEAFF
CDR3 DNA: TGTGCCAGTAGTACCCGGACAGGGGCAAGGGACACTGAAGCTTTCTTT

CDR3 length: 15
D gene: -
clone size: -
V gene: TRBV2
J gene: TRBJ2-1
CDR3 protein: CASSEMGDSYNEQFF
CDR3 DNA: TGTGCCAGCAGTGAAATGGGAGACTCCTACAATGAGCAGTTCTTC

CDR3 length: 13
D gene: TRBD1
clone size: -
V gene: TRBV30
J gene: TRBJ1-6
CDR3 protein: CAWRMDRNSPLHF
CDR3 DNA: TGTGCCTGGAGAATGGACAGGAATTCACCCCTCCACTTT

CDR3 length: 13
D gene: TRBD2
clone size: -
V gene: TRBV3-1/TRBV3-2
J gene: TRBJ2-1
CDR3 protein: CASSQDVSGGTFF
CDR3 DNA: TGTGCCAGCAGCCAAGATGTCAGCGGGGGGACCTTCTTC

CDR3 length: 15
D gene: -
clone size: -
V gene: TRBV27
J gene: TRBJ2-5
CDR3 protein: CASSLTRDKQETQYF
CDR3 DNA: TGTGCCAGCAGTCTGACACGGGATAAACAAGAGACCCAGTACTTC

CDR3 length: 15
D gene: -
clone size: -
V gene: TRBV3-1/TRBV3-2
J gene: TRBJ2-7
CDR3 protein: CASSQGQSGFFEQYF
CDR3 DNA: TGTGCCAGCAGCCAAGGGCAATCAGGGTTTTTCGAGCAGTACTTC

CDR3 length: 15
D gene: -
clone size: -
V gene: TRBV6-2/TRBV6-3
J gene: TRBJ1-1
CDR3 protein: CASSYSGRMNTEAFF
CDR3 DNA: TGTGCCAGCAGTTACAGCGGCAGGATGAACACTGAAGCTTTCTTT

CDR3 length: 15
D gene: -
clone size: -
V gene: TRBV6-5
J gene: TRBJ1-6
CDR3 protein: CASSPGQRRGSPLHF
CDR3 DNA: TGTGCCAGCAGCCCCGGACAGCGGCGAGGTTCACCCCTCCACTTT

CDR3 length: 15
D gene: -
clone size: -
V gene: TRBV3-1/TRBV3-2
J gene: TRBJ1-1
CDR3 protein: CASSNGGRVDTEAFF
CDR3 DNA: TGTGCCAGCAGCAACGGGGGGAGAGTGGACACTGAAGCTTTCTTT

CDR3 length: 13
D gene: -
clone size: -
V gene: TRBV12-5
J gene: TRBJ1-1
CDR3 protein: CASGLEAGIGAFF
CDR3 DNA: TGTGCTAGTGGTTTAGAGGCGGGAATAGGTGCTTTCTTT

CDR3 length: 17
D gene: TRBD1
clone size: -
V gene: TRBV5-1
J gene: TRBJ1-2
CDR3 protein: CASSWGTGGPLNYGYTF
CDR3 DNA: TGCGCCAGCAGCTGGGGGACAGGGGGACCACTTAACTATGGCTACACCTTC

CDR3 length: 12
D gene: -
clone size: -
V gene: TRBV15
J gene: TRBJ1-2
CDR3 protein: CATSRLNYGYTF
CDR3 DNA: TGTGCCACCAGCAGACTTAACTATGGCTACACCTTC

CDR3 length: 14
D gene: -
clone size: -
V gene: TRBV7-8
J gene: TRBJ1-1
CDR3 protein: CASRLYGGNTEAFF
CDR3 DNA: TGTGCCAGCAGGCTCTACGGGGGTAACACTGAAGCTTTCTTT

CDR3 length: 15
D gene: -
clone size: once
V gene: TRBV5-8
J gene: TRBJ2-5
CDR3 protein: CASSVGSQGKQTQYF
CDR3 DNA: TGTGCCAGCAGCGTGGGTAGTCAGGGGAAACAGACCCAGTACTTC

CDR3 length: 15
D gene: -
clone size: -
V gene: TRBV7-7
J gene: TRBJ2-2
CDR3 protein: CASSSAAGGTGELFF
CDR3 DNA: TGTGCCAGCAGCTCCGCCGCAGGTGGCACCGGGGAGCTGTTTTTT

CDR3 length: 15
D gene: TRBD1
clone size: few
V gene: TRBV5-4
J gene: TRBJ2-2
CDR3 protein: CASSSDRMNTGELFF
CDR3 DNA: TGTGCCAGCAGCTCGGACAGGATGAACACCGGGGAGCTGTTTTTT

CDR3 length: 13
D gene: -
clone size: -
V gene: TRBV5-1
J gene: TRBJ1-2
CDR3 protein: CASSTDTAYGYTF
CDR3 DNA: TGCGCCAGCAGCACGGACACGGCTTATGGCTACACCTTC

CDR3 length: 15
D gene: TRBD1
clone size: -
V gene: TRBV2
J gene: TRBJ1-2
CDR3 protein: CASSERGQGSYGYTF
CDR3 DNA: TGTGCCAGCAGTGAAAGAGGACAGGGGAGCTATGGCTACACCTTC

CDR3 length: 15
D gene: -
clone size: -
V gene: TRBV18
J gene: TRBJ1-4
CDR3 protein: CASSPQWRGQEKLFF
CDR3 DNA: TGTGCCAGCTCACCCCAGTGGAGAGGCCAGGAAAAACTGTTTTTT

CDR3 length: 15
D gene: -
clone size: -
V gene: TRBV2
J gene: TRBJ1-5
CDR3 protein: CASSEQGGGNQPQHF
CDR3 DNA: TGTGCCAGCAGTGAACAGGGAGGGGGCAATCAGCCCCAGCATTTT